One and the same sample provided the 9 T cell receptor beta chains below, sequenced in a study of T cell changes during pregnancy in multiple sclerosis. This table comes from immunoSEQ multiplex PCR, and its TCRdb copy is limited to in-frame clones, with some not included. The table includes about 61,000 clones, approximately 90% detected once. Material: peripheral blood, obtained in the first trimester of pregnancy. The receptors derive from a female donor in good health, enrolled as a control in a pregnancy study.

The chain recombines TRBV15 with TRBJ2-6, with 7 bases matching TRBD2. Germline trimming cut 5 bases from V and 3 bases from J; bases unmatched to any gene: 7. The CDR3 length is 16 residues. Germline CDR1 and CDR2: LNHNV and YYDKDF (reference sequence). The CDR3 nucleotides are TGTGCCACCAGCGGCAGGGAGGGCAGTGGGGCCAACGTCCTGACTTTC. Residues: CATSGREGSGANVLTF.

The rearrangement links TRBV5-4 to TRBJ1-2; weak D call: TRBD1 (6 bases). The CDR3 has 13 residues. Trimming cost V 0 bases and J 9 bases, with 12 bases left between them. Germline V gene data show CDR1 as SGHNT and CDR2 as YYREEE (reference sequence). In DNA form, the CDR3 reads TGTGCCAGCAGCTTGGAACAGGGAAGGAGCTACACCTTC. Translated, it gives CASSLEQGRSYTF. Based on the CDR3 plus reference TRBV5-4 and TRBJ1-2, the full variable domain is ETGVTQSPTHLIKTRGQQVTLRCSSQSGHNTVSWYQQALGQGPQFIFQYYREEENGRGNFPPRFSGLQFPNYSSELNVNALELDDSALYLCASSLEQGRSYTFGSGTRLTVV.

The genes are TRBV20-1 and TRBJ1-2, with no clear D. V lost 5 bases and J 3 bases, leaving 4 bases between the germline ends. Per germline, CDR1 DFQATT and CDR2 SNEGSKA (reference sequence). The CDR3 runs to 10 residues. CDR3 nucleotides: TGCAGTGCTCCCTACTATGGCTACACCTTC. Its translation is CSAPYYGYTF.

This chain connects TRBV6-1 to TRBJ1-3; TRBD1 is a possible D gene (5 bases). The CDR3 has 15 residues. Looked up from germline, CDR1 is MNHNS and CDR2 is SASEGT. V dropped 7 bases and J dropped 0 bases, with 13 bases sitting between them. CDR3 in DNA: TGTGCCAGCATTCGCCAGGGCTACTCTGGAAACACCATATATTTT. This codes for CASIRQGYSGNTIYF.

A single count supports this clone. The V gene is TRBV7-2, the J gene TRBJ1-6; the match to TRBD1 covers 11 bases. The CDR3 is made up of 15 amino acids. Unmatched junction bases numbered 6, after V lost 4 bases and J lost 10 bases. The germline gives CDR1 SGHTA, CDR2 FQGNSA. CDR3 in DNA: TGTGCCAGCAGCTATTCCGGGACAGGGGGATCACCCCTCCACTTT. It encodes CASSYSGTGGSPLHF.

This clone has more than one count but fewer than ten. The chain has TRBV5-1 and TRBJ1-6; D gene ambiguous. Germline CDR1 SGHRS, CDR2 YFSETQ. This CDR3 comprises 13 residues. The V and J ends lost 2 bases and 13 bases respectively, with 13 bases between them. CDR3 nucleotide sequence: TGCGCCAGCAGCTTTACAGCGGTAGGTCCCCTCCACTTT. Encoded protein: CASSFTAVGPLHF.

The rearrangement joins TRBV30 to TRBJ1-3; no clear D gene. This CDR3 region has 10 residues. Germline V gene sequence: CDR1 GTSNPN, CDR2 SVGIG (reference sequence). The V and J ends lost 8 bases and 4 bases respectively, with 6 bases between them. The CDR3 loop reads CAAGGNTIYF. Here the CDR3 DNA reads TGTGCCGCGGGGGGAAACACCATATATTTT.

The CDR3 coding sequence is TGTGCCAGCAGTCCAACTAGCGCAAGCTCCTACGAGCAGTACTTC. The encoded protein is CASSPTSASSYEQYF. This rearrangement joins TRBV27 to TRBJ2-7, with 7 nucleotides matching TRBD2. Germline V gene lookup returns CDR1 MNHEY and CDR2 SMNVEV (reference sequence). V gave up 5 bases and J gave up 0 bases; unmatched junction bases: 7. The CDR3 runs 15 residues.

V gene TRBV5-1 combines with J gene TRBJ2-3; 10 nucleotides align to TRBD2. CDR1 SGHRS and CDR2 YFSETQ come from the germline V gene. The CDR3 has 17 residues. V dropped 0 bases and J dropped 2; count of bases not matched to a gene: 6. CDR3 DNA sequence: TGCGCCAGCAGCTTGGTAGCTAGCGGGGGAACCACAGATACGCAGTATTTT. It is translated as CASSLVASGGTTDTQYF. The full variable domain, in which reference TRBV5-1 and TRBJ2-3 provide the parts outside the CDR3, is KAGVTQTPRYLIKTRGQQVTLSCSPISGHRSVSWYQQTPGQGLQFLFEYFSETQRNKGNFPGRFSGRQFSNSRSEMNVSTLELGDSALYLCASSLVASGGTTDTQYFGPGTRLTVL.